This T cell receptor (beta chain) was identified during a study of shared clonotypes between healthy human individuals. Study in general: The composition of the donors was two women and three men aged 18 to 49.

Naive CD8 cells, CD45RO-negative and positively selected for CCR7, excluded terminally differentiated effector memory CD45RA+ cells. Produced via immunoSEQ multiplex PCR; TCRdb's table is partial and in-frame only. Among about 2.2 million clones, 93% were seen once, and the ten largest hold 1.5% to 2%. Germline V CDR1 and CDR2: SEHNR, FQNEAQ (reference sequence). Trimming removed 4 bases at V and 5 bases at J, with 21 bases between. CDR3 length equals 16 residues. About this clone itself: The target antigen is unknown.

Points from the study as a whole: Roughly 5% of naive CD4 clonotypes were common to a handful of donors. Clonotype sharing among donors was thought likely to change with sequencing depth. Lower generation probabilities were found for non-shared clonotypes than for those shared by all four donors.

Sequenced input: naive CD8+ T cells from PBMCs. The sequence was obtained from a man aged 18 to 35 in good health. Some clones in this sample may be carry-over from other donors' samples. This chain links TRBV7-9 with TRBJ2-7; a possible D gene is TRBD2 (5 bases). The CDR3 DNA reads TGTGCCAGCAGCTCCGGGGTCAGAACTTTCGGCGACGAGCAGTACTTC. Translating it yields CASSSGVRTFGDEQYF. Looking up the rest from reference TRBV7-9 and TRBJ2-7 gives the full variable domain: DTGVSQNPRHKITKRGQNVTFRCDPISEHNRLYWYRQTLGQGPEFLTYFQNEAQLEKSRLLSDRFSAERPKGSFSTLEIQRTEQGDSAMYLCASSSGVRTFGDEQYFGPGTRLTVT.